This T cell receptor beta chain appears in the sequencing data of a study of T-cell memory formation after mild COVID-19. The trim removed 5 bases at V and 5 bases at J, leaving 10 bases unmatched. The CDR3 consists of 15 residues. The germline gives CDR1 MGHRA, CDR2 YSYEKL. This clonotype was seen repeatedly, ten times or more. Its antigen is not known. Study-level findings and limits: Later expanders leaned CD4+, whereas day 15 to 85 contracting clones were balanced CD4/CD8. The finding that pre-infection memory included some responding clones suggested that cross-reactive memory joined.

The TCR alpha and TCR beta cDNA libraries, bearing sample barcodes and UMIs, were generated by 5'RACE using constant-segment primers. One entry per CDR3 protein, called by TCRdb with MiXCR from the 5' RACE reads. Among about half a million distinct CDR3 sequences, roughly 18% were seen once, and the ten largest hold roughly an eighth. Sequencing was carried out using PBMCs or a T cell subset sorted from them (not recorded which). The TCR originated in an adult woman who had mild COVID-19 (a few samples of this study predate the infection). Cell type and time point are not known. This chain joins TRBV4-1 and TRBJ1-2; 8 nucleotides line up with TRBD1. Here the CDR3 DNA reads TGCGCCAGCAGCTCCACACCGGGACAGGCATATGGCTACACCTTC. As protein: CASSSTPGQAYGYTF.